Presented here are 23 T cell receptor beta chains from one specimen sequenced in a study of T-cell reconstitution after alpha-beta-depleted transplantation in children. As it was prepared, the TCRbeta library received unique molecular identifiers. One entry per CDR3 protein results from TCRdb running MiXCR on the PCR reads. The sample contains around 700,000 distinct CDR3 sequences, about an eighth of which appear only once. The sequences come from PBMCs, collected before TCRalphabeta/CD19-depleted stem cell transplant. The receptors come from a girl aged 2 to 9 with congenital amegakaryocytic thrombocytopenia, due to receive a stem cell transplant.

This clonotype was detected ten times or more. CDR3 region: CASSIRRASGTDTQYF. In DNA, the CDR3 is TGTGCCAGCAGTATTCGGAGGGCGTCAGGCACAGATACGCAGTATTTT. The rearrangement uses TRBV6-1 and TRBJ2-3; weak D call: TRBD2 (6 bases). CDR1 and CDR2 (germline): MNHNS, SASEGT. The CDR3 length is 16 residues. Trimming removed 5 bases from V and 1 base from J, with 16 bases in between.

This clonotype was counted ten times or more. The chain recombines TRBV11-2 with TRBJ2-5; no definite D call. Trimming pared 1 base from V and 4 bases from J, leaving 10 bases between. CDR1 is SGHAT, CDR2 FQNNGV, per germline. The CDR3 is 14 amino acids. The CDR3 here is CASSLVGEGETQYF. CDR3 bases: TGTGCCAGCAGCTTAGTTGGGGAAGGAGAGACCCAGTACTTC.

This clonotype turned up a few times. The chain combines TRBV7-9 with TRBJ1-3; D remains ambiguous. The CDR3 contains 15 residues. Trimming removed 5 bases at V and 2 bases at J, with 13 bases between. CDR1 is SEHNR and CDR2 is FQNEAQ in the germline V gene (reference sequence). DNA of the CDR3: TGTGCCAGCAGCCCTTCTTTGTGGGCTGGAAACACCATATATTTT. Amino acids: CASSPSLWAGNTIYF.

This clonotype was seen more than once but under ten times. V is TRBV20-1 and J is TRBJ1-2; 9 positions agree with TRBD1. J lost 4 bases, V lost 3 bases, and 6 bases had no gene match. The CDR3 contains 14 residues. CDR1 is DFQATT and CDR2 is SNEGSKA in the germline V gene (reference sequence). In DNA form, the CDR3 reads TGCAGTGCTAGGTCGGACAGGGGCACCTATGGCTACACCTTC. The encoded protein is CSARSDRGTYGYTF.

This clonotype was detected ten times or more. This chain uses TRBV3-1 with TRBJ1-3, with D uncertain. V lost 3 bases and J lost 7, with 4 bases in between. Germline values: CDR1 LGHDT, CDR2 YNNKEL (reference sequence). This CDR3 has 11 amino acids. The CDR3 DNA follows: TGTGCCAGCAGCCATGAGAACACCATATATTTT. Translation: CASSHENTIYF.

CDR3 region: CASSVPTGGEGYTF. CDR3 nucleotide sequence: TGTGCCAGCAGTGTCCCTACAGGAGGGGAAGGCTACACCTTC. V and J are TRBV2 and TRBJ1-2; possible D gene TRBD1, 5 bases. This CDR3 region has 14 residues. CDR1 SNHLY and CDR2 FYNNEI come from the germline V gene. V lost 4 bases, J lost 8 bases, and 17 bases lay in between.

This clonotype was seen a few times. The chain combines TRBV20-1 with TRBJ2-2, with D maybe TRBD2 (6 bases). Germline V gives CDR1 DFQATT, CDR2 SNEGSKA (reference sequence). The CDR3 has 17 residues. The germline V and J ends were trimmed by 0 bases and 0 bases, with 14 bases remaining between them. In nucleotides, the CDR3 is TGCAGTGCTAGAGAGGGTGGAGGGCGCGCGAACACCGGGGAGCTGTTTTTT. It translates to CSAREGGGRANTGELFF.

This clonotype has ten or more counts. The gene calls are TRBV29-1 and TRBJ2-1; D unclear. The CDR3 spans 13 residues. Trimming cost V 5 bases and J 0 bases, with 8 bases left between them. Germline CDR1 is SQVTM and CDR2 is ANQGSEA. The CDR3 DNA reads TGCAGCGTTAGTCCACCCTCCTACAATGAGCAGTTCTTC. Its protein is CSVSPPSYNEQFF.

This clonotype has a handful of counts. Here the CDR3 DNA reads TGTGCCAGCAGTGAAACCTGGGAAGAGACCCAGTACTTC. Translation: CASSETWEETQYF. This chain joins TRBV6-1 and TRBJ2-5; D unresolved. The CDR3 is 13 residues long. V was shortened by 2 bases and J by 3 bases, with 7 bases between the two germline ends. Germline lookup yields CDR1 MNHNS and CDR2 SASEGT.

This clonotype was recorded at least ten times. The CDR3: CASSLGTRRELFF. The CDR3 DNA reads as TGCGCCAGCAGCTTGGGAACCAGGAGGGAGCTGTTTTTT. This chain uses TRBV5-1 with TRBJ2-2, with D unresolved. This CDR3 comprises 13 residues. Germline-derived CDR1 and CDR2 are SGHRS and YFSETQ. The ends were cut back, 0 bases at V and 9 bases at J, with 9 bases in the middle. Full variable domain (missing parts from reference TRBV5-1 and TRBJ2-2): KAGVTQTPRYLIKTRGQQVTLSCSPISGHRSVSWYQQTPGQGLQFLFEYFSETQRNKGNFPGRFSGRQFSNSRSEMNVSTLELGDSALYLCASSLGTRRELFFGEGSRLTVL.

The J gene is TRBJ2-3, the V gene TRBV7-9, with TRBD1 matching over 8 bases. The germline V gene encodes CDR1 SEHNR and CDR2 FQNEAQ (reference sequence). The CDR3 extends over 16 amino acids. V lost 3 bases, J lost 2 bases, and 7 bases stayed unmatched. The CDR3 sequence: CASSFTRQGFTDTQYF. In DNA, the CDR3 is TGTGCCAGCAGCTTTACTCGACAGGGGTTCACAGATACGCAGTATTTT.

There are many counts of this clonotype. The chain recombines TRBV20-1 with TRBJ1-4, with a possible D match to TRBD1 (5 bases). Germline lookup yields CDR1 DFQATT and CDR2 SNEGSKA (reference sequence). V gave up 5 bases and J gave up 5 bases, with 15 bases separating them. The CDR3 extends over 14 amino acids. Here the CDR3 DNA reads TGCAGTGCTCCTCCCTCCGGGGCAAATGAAAAACTGTTTTTT. It encodes CSAPPSGANEKLFF.

This clonotype was observed a few times. This chain uses TRBV7-8 with TRBJ2-2; TRBD1 is a possible D gene (6 bases). This CDR3 comprises 18 residues. Germline assignment: CDR1 SGHVS and CDR2 FQNEAQ. Deletions cut 5 bases from V and 4 bases from J, with 23 bases between. The CDR3 DNA reads TGTGCCAGCAGCCCTACCCTTCGACAGGCTCAGGGCACCGGGGAGCTGTTTTTT. Residues: CASSPTLRQAQGTGELFF.

The chain carries TRBV28 and TRBJ2-7; TRBD2 matches at 11 bases. Looked up from germline, CDR1 is MDHEN and CDR2 is SYDVKM. This CDR3 spans 15 amino acids. V gave up 4 bases and J gave up 2 bases; unmatched junction bases: 4. DNA of the CDR3: TGTGCCAGCAGTTCGCTACTAGCGGGAGCCTACGAGCAGTACTTC. Protein sequence: CASSSLLAGAYEQYF. Drawing the rest from reference TRBV28 and TRBJ2-7, the complete variable domain is DVKVTQSSRYLVKRTGEKVFLECVQDMDHENMFWYRQDPGLGLRLIYFSYDVKMKEKGDIPEGYSVSREKKERFSLILESASTNQTSMYLCASSSLLAGAYEQYFGPGTRLTVT.

This chain uses TRBV12-3 or TRBV12-4 with TRBJ2-7, with 7 bases that match TRBD2. Germline trimming cut 4 bases from V and 5 bases from J; bases unmatched to any gene: 11. The CDR3 runs 15 residues. The CDR3 sequence is CASSSPWREFNEQYF. CDR3 sequence (DNA): TGTGCCAGCAGTTCCCCCTGGCGGGAGTTCAACGAGCAGTACTTC.

There are a few counts of this clonotype. V and J are TRBV27 and TRBJ1-1; TRBD1 is a possible D gene (6 bases). The V gene lost 0 bases and the J gene lost 2 bases, with 37 bases spanning the gap. CDR3 length equals 24 residues. CDR1 and CDR2 (germline): MNHEY, SMNVEV (reference sequence). Here the CDR3 DNA reads TGTGCCAGCAGTTTATCGGTGGGTATATTCCGGGACATTAAATTCTCGATTAACAACACTGAAGCTTTCTTT. It is translated as CASSLSVGIFRDIKFSINNTEAFF.

The chain links TRBV5-5 to TRBJ2-2, with 8 bases that match TRBD1. CDR3 size: 17 residues. V gave up 1 base and J gave up 5 bases; unmatched junction bases: 10. Germline CDR1 SGHKS, CDR2 YYEKEE (reference sequence). Here the CDR3 reads CASSLPGGLLWTGELFF. For the CDR3, the DNA is TGTGCCAGCAGCTTGCCAGGGGGCCTATTGTGGACCGGGGAGCTGTTTTTT.

A few counts support this clonotype. The chain employs TRBV30 and TRBJ2-4; 11 nucleotides agree with TRBD2. The CDR3 is 19 amino acids. Germline V gene sequence: CDR1 GTSNPN, CDR2 SVGIG (reference sequence). V dropped 2 bases and J dropped 0; count of bases not matched to a gene: 12. CDR3 coding DNA: TGTGCCTGGAGTCGGGTCCGGACTAGCGGGCCTCTAGCCAAAAACATTCAGTACTTC. Protein sequence: CAWSRVRTSGPLAKNIQYF. Using reference TRBV30 and TRBJ2-4 for the parts outside the CDR3, the full variable domain is SQTIHQWPATLVQPVGSPLSLECTVEGTSNPNLYWYRQAAGRGLQLLFYSVGIGQISSEVPQNLSASRPQDRQFILSSKKLLLSDSGFYLCAWSRVRTSGPLAKNIQYFGAGTRLSVL.

This clonotype occurred a few times. This sequence joins TRBV20-1 and TRBJ1-1, with D uncertain. This CDR3 is 12 amino acids long. With 3 bases removed from V and 4 bases from J, the gap between germline ends came to 9 bases. Germline lookup yields CDR1 DFQATT and CDR2 SNEGSKA (reference sequence). The CDR3 loop reads CSASGVLTEAFF. Here the CDR3 DNA reads TGCAGTGCTAGTGGGGTACTCACTGAAGCTTTCTTT.

There are many counts of this clonotype. This sequence joins TRBV29-1 and TRBJ1-1; no firm D call. Trimming pared 4 bases from V and 2 bases from J, leaving 11 bases between. CDR1 and CDR2 from the germline V gene are SQVTM and ANQGSEA. CDR3 size: 13 residues. The CDR3 nucleotides read TGCAGCGTTGGGCTCCCAGGCAACACTGAAGCTTTCTTT. This translates into CSVGLPGNTEAFF.

This clonotype has only a few counts. The chain uses TRBV29-1 and TRBJ2-5; no definite D call. The germline CDR1 and CDR2 sequences are SQVTM and ANQGSEA. CDR3 length: 13 residues. V was clipped by 1 base and J by 1 base, with 7 bases between them. CDR3 in DNA: TGCAGCGTTGAAGTTGAATCCCAAGAGACCCAGTACTTC. As protein: CSVEVESQETQYF.

This chain joins TRBV5-1 and TRBJ2-5, with 9 bases fitting TRBD2. CDR3 length equals 18 residues. The germline CDR1 and CDR2 sequences are SGHRS and YFSETQ. V was pared by 3 bases and J by 1 base, with 13 bases of the junction left unmatched. The CDR3 DNA is TGCGCCAGCAGCTATTTAGCGGGAGCTGTTGGACCCCAAGAGACCCAGTACTTC. This translates into CASSYLAGAVGPQETQYF.

This clonotype has a count of ten or more. J is TRBJ2-5 and V is TRBV7-9; D is unresolved. Germline V gene lookup returns CDR1 SEHNR and CDR2 FQNEAQ (reference sequence). CDR3 length: 13 residues. The V gene lost 7 bases and the J gene lost 4 bases, with 13 bases spanning the gap. The CDR3 region has the DNA TGTGCCAGCACCCCAGGACGCTCAGAGACCCAGTACTTC. Its translation: CASTPGRSETQYF.